Listed below are T cell receptor beta chains from one sample, sequenced in a study of shared clonotypes between healthy human individuals. The assay was immunoSEQ multiplex PCR, and TCRdb's table has in-frame clones only and misses some. The data hold under 1 million clones, with 95% to 97% observed a single time. The sample consisted of naive CD8+ T cells sorted from blood. Every receptor here comes from a young man in good health. The CDR3 runs from the conserved cysteine through the conserved F or W. A D gene is named only where the DNA matches it firmly. Size is omitted from some rows. Given values are once, few, many or a class for expanded clones.

j_call d_call clone_size v_call cdr3_aa cdr3_nt
TRBJ1-2 TRBD1 NA TRBV23-1 CASSQSTGGDYGYTF TGCGCCAGCAGTCAATCGACAGGGGGCGACTATGGCTACACCTTC
TRBJ2-7 TRBD2 NA TRBV27 CASSLRSWTSSYEQYF TGTGCCAGCAGCCTGCGTTCTTGGACTAGCAGCTACGAGCAGTACTTC
TRBJ2-1 NA NA TRBV5-1 CASRTDGNNEQFF TGCGCCAGCAGAACGGACGGAAACAATGAGCAGTTCTTC
TRBJ2-7 NA NA TRBV4-1 CASSQDWASTYEQYF TGCGCCAGCAGCCAAGATTGGGCCTCAACCTACGAGCAGTACTTC
TRBJ1-1 NA few TRBV29-1 CSVEPDRYEAFF TGCAGCGTTGAACCCGACAGGTATGAAGCTTTCTTT
TRBJ2-1 NA NA TRBV14 CASRKTGISSYNEQFF TGTGCCAGCAGAAAAACAGGGATCAGCTCCTACAATGAGCAGTTCTTC
TRBJ2-1 TRBD1 NA TRBV28 CASRPDRGLRYNEQFF TGTGCCAGCAGACCTGACAGGGGGCTTCGGTACAATGAGCAGTTCTTC
TRBJ2-7 TRBD2 NA TRBV7-2 CASSRGLAGGSYEQYF TGTGCCAGCAGCAGGGGACTAGCGGGAGGGTCCTACGAGCAGTACTTC
TRBJ2-1 NA NA TRBV28 CASSFTGSTDEQFF TGTGCCAGCAGTTTCACAGGGTCGACGGATGAGCAGTTCTTC
TRBJ2-7 NA NA TRBV4-1 CASSFSGSSYEQYF TGCGCCAGCAGCTTTTCTGGGAGCTCCTACGAGCAGTACTTC
TRBJ2-7 NA NA TRBV6-6 CAHGGSHEQYF TGTGCCCACGGGGGCTCCCACGAGCAGTACTTC
TRBJ1-4 NA NA TRBV5-1 CASRGGKATNEKLFF TGCGCCAGCAGGGGCGGCAAGGCAACTAATGAAAAACTGTTTTTT
TRBJ2-1 TRBD2 NA TRBV7-9 CASSFGTKFF TGTGCCAGCAGCTTCGGGACTAAGTTCTTC
TRBJ2-7 TRBD1 once TRBV7-9 CASSLTDRPTYEQYF TGTGCCAGCAGCTTAACGGACAGGCCTACCTACGAGCAGTACTTC
TRBJ2-7 TRBD1 NA TRBV30 CAWSGSGQNLYEQYF TGTGCCTGGAGTGGGTCGGGACAGAACCTCTACGAGCAGTACTTC
TRBJ1-1 TRBD1 NA TRBV7-9 CASSLASGGDTEAFF TGTGCCAGCAGCTTAGCTTCAGGGGGGGACACTGAAGCTTTCTTT
TRBJ2-3 NA once TRBV6-1 CASRGVGTDTQYF TGTGCCAGCAGAGGAGTAGGGACAGATACGCAGTATTTT
TRBJ2-1 NA NA TRBV14 CASSHAVSPEQFF TGTGCCAGCAGCCACGCCGTCTCTCCTGAGCAGTTCTTC
TRBJ2-2 TRBD2 NA TRBV27 CASRPWSGSAFVGGELFF TGTGCCAGCAGGCCCTGGAGCGGGAGTGCTTTCGTCGGCGGGGAGCTGTTTTTT
TRBJ2-1 TRBD1 once TRBV28 CASPGQIYNEQFF TGTGCCAGTCCGGGACAGATCTACAATGAGCAGTTCTTC
TRBJ1-1 NA NA TRBV4-3 CASSQDAPRAEAFF TGCGCCAGCAGCCAAGATGCCCCCAGGGCTGAAGCTTTCTTT
TRBJ1-1 NA NA TRBV27 CASREGNTEAFF TGTGCCTCCAGAGAAGGAAACACTGAAGCTTTCTTT
TRBJ1-1 NA NA TRBV19 CASSIPLPQGGYAEAFF TGTGCCAGTAGTATCCCCCTCCCACAGGGCGGCTATGCTGAAGCTTTCTTT
TRBJ2-1 NA NA TRBV9 CASSVVGAPMYNEQFF TGTGCCAGCAGCGTAGTGGGGGCGCCGATGTACAATGAGCAGTTCTTC
TRBJ2-7 NA NA TRBV5-6 CASSFFETGRENEQYF TGTGCCAGCAGCTTTTTCGAGACAGGGAGGGAGAACGAGCAGTACTTC
TRBJ2-1 TRBD2 NA TRBV5-4 CASTPTSGSLYEQFF TGTGCCAGCACCCCTACTAGCGGGAGTCTCTATGAGCAGTTCTTC
TRBJ2-1 NA NA TRBV5-4 CASSASYSNEQFF TGTGCCAGCAGCGCCTCTTATAGCAATGAGCAGTTCTTC
TRBJ2-2 TRBD1 NA TRBV9 CASSVEGTGNTGELFF TGTGCCAGCAGCGTAGAAGGGACAGGGAACACCGGGGAGCTGTTTTTT
TRBJ1-2 NA NA TRBV4-1 CASSPLGGSYYGYTF TGCGCCAGCAGCCCCCTGGGGGGGAGCTACTATGGCTACACCTTC
TRBJ1-4 NA once TRBV13 CASSSLRTLGEKLFF TGTGCCAGCAGCTCATTACGGACCTTGGGGGAAAAACTGTTTTTT
TRBJ2-7 NA NA TRBV27 CASSLGLEWEQYF TGTGCCAGCAGCCTGGGTCTAGAATGGGAGCAGTACTTC
TRBJ2-7 NA NA TRBV27 CASSLGRASYEQYF TGTGCCAGCAGTTTAGGTCGGGCGAGCTACGAGCAGTACTTC
TRBJ1-5 NA NA TRBV28 CASSLEQVLNQPQHF TGTGCCAGCAGTTTAGAACAGGTCCTTAATCAGCCCCAGCATTTT
TRBJ2-1 TRBD1 NA TRBV11-2 CASSVSGTGYNEQFF TGTGCCAGCAGCGTGTCCGGGACAGGCTACAATGAGCAGTTCTTC
TRBJ2-7 TRBD2 NA TRBV27 CASSSTSGFPLIYEQYF TGTGCCAGCAGTTCGACTAGCGGGTTTCCCCTTATCTACGAGCAGTACTTC
TRBJ2-7 NA NA TRBV19 CASSISGTRNPYEQYF TGTGCCAGTAGTATATCCGGGACACGGAATCCCTACGAGCAGTACTTC
TRBJ1-3 NA NA TRBV7-9 CASSWAPISGNTIYF TGTGCCAGCAGCTGGGCTCCAATCTCTGGAAACACCATATATTTT
TRBJ2-4 TRBD2 NA TRBV5-6 CASSLGLAGTGGNIQYF TGTGCCAGCAGCCTGGGACTAGCGGGCACTGGGGGAAACATTCAGTACTTC
TRBJ2-7 TRBD2 NA TRBV4-1 CASSQGASGAYEQYF TGCGCCAGCAGCCAAGGGGCTAGCGGAGCCTACGAGCAGTACTTC
TRBJ2-1 NA NA TRBV7-2 CASSSNHATTHNEQFF TGTGCCAGCAGCTCGAATCACGCGACTACCCACAATGAGCAGTTCTTC
TRBJ2-2 TRBD2 once TRBV4-2 CASNPAGGTGELFF TGTGCCAGTAACCCCGCGGGAGGCACCGGGGAGCTGTTTTTT
TRBJ1-1 NA NA TRBV9 CASSDGGNTEAFF TGTGCCAGCAGCGATGGGGGGAACACTGAAGCTTTCTTT